What follows are 19 T cell receptor beta chains derived from one specimen sequenced in a study of CD8 T cells in ankylosing spondylitis. One entry per CDR3 protein, called by TCRdb with MiXCR from the 5' RACE reads. The sample includes about 220,000 distinct CDR3 sequences, more than 9% of them seen just once. Sequencing was done on a sample of blood, either unsorted or a sorted T cell fraction (not recorded which). These receptors were taken from a male donor with ankylosing spondylitis or in good health (not recorded which).

V gene TRBV19 combines with J gene TRBJ2-7; no clear D gene. Deletions cut 5 bases from V and 3 bases from J, with 20 bases between. This CDR3 has 16 residues. CDR1 is LNHDA and CDR2 is SQIVND in the germline V gene (reference sequence). The CDR3 coding sequence is TGTGCCAGTAGTCCGGTGGGAAATCCTTCATTCTACGAGCAGTACTTC. Its translation: CASSPVGNPSFYEQYF.

This clonotype was seen many times. The rearrangement joins TRBV5-1 to TRBJ2-2; D is ambiguous. This CDR3 is 13 amino acids long. Trimming pared 1 base from V and 2 bases from J, leaving 3 bases between. Germline V CDR1 and CDR2: SGHRS, YFSETQ. This chain's CDR3 is CASSLTNTGELFF. CDR3 nucleotides: TGCGCCAGCAGCTTGACAAACACCGGGGAGCTGTTTTTT.

At least ten counts were recorded for this clonotype. The V call is TRBV29-1, the J call TRBJ2-7, with 8 bases that match TRBD1. Germline CDR1 and CDR2: SQVTM and ANQGSEA. Germline trimming cut 2 bases from V and 3 bases from J; bases unmatched to any gene: 3. CDR3 size: 13 residues. CDR3 sequence (DNA): TGCAGCGTTGAAAGGACAGGGAGCTACGAGCAGTACTTC. Its translation is CSVERTGSYEQYF.

This clonotype was counted at least ten times. The J gene is TRBJ2-5, the V gene TRBV9; 10 bases are shared with TRBD1. Unmatched junction bases numbered 7, after V lost 4 bases and J lost 4 bases. The CDR3 runs to 15 residues. CDR1 SGDLS and CDR2 YYNGEE come from the germline V gene. The CDR3 loop reads CASSLGQGFIETQYF. DNA for the CDR3: TGTGCCAGCAGCCTGGGACAGGGGTTTATAGAGACCCAGTACTTC.

This clonotype was recorded at least ten times. The chain recombines TRBV5-1 with TRBJ1-2; D gene uncertain. The V gene lost 0 bases and the J gene lost 3 bases, with 12 bases spanning the gap. Germline loops: CDR1 SGHRS, CDR2 YFSETQ. The CDR3 has 15 residues. The CDR3 here is CASSLEQPSDYGYTF. In DNA, the CDR3 is TGCGCCAGCAGCTTGGAACAGCCCTCGGACTATGGCTACACCTTC.

There are a few counts of this clonotype. The chain uses TRBV12-3 or TRBV12-4 and TRBJ2-3, with 7 bases lining up with TRBD2. V gave up 4 bases and J gave up 3 bases; unmatched junction bases: 7. The CDR3 covers 15 residues. CDR3 in amino acids: CASSYTGGLTDTQYF. CDR3 sequence (DNA): TGTGCCAGCAGTTACACGGGGGGTTTGACAGATACGCAGTATTTT.

This clonotype was recorded at least ten times. The CDR3 DNA is TGCGCCAGCAGCTTGGGGGACCCCCGGGGCACTGAAGCTTTCTTT. This encodes CASSLGDPRGTEAFF. The rearrangement links TRBV5-1 to TRBJ1-1; the D gene is possibly TRBD1 (5 bases). In germline, CDR1 is SGHRS, CDR2 YFSETQ. V was shortened by 0 bases and J by 4 bases, with 13 bases between the two germline ends. The CDR3 length is 15 residues.

This chain uses TRBV7-2 with TRBJ2-2; D is perhaps TRBD1 (5 bases). The CDR3 runs to 17 residues. V lost 2 bases and J 1 base, leaving 14 bases between the germline ends. Germline V lookup: CDR1 SGHTA, CDR2 FQGNSA. The CDR3 is CASSLRRRQGNTGELFF. The CDR3 nucleotides are TGTGCCAGCAGCTTAAGGCGTCGGCAGGGGAACACCGGGGAGCTGTTTTTT.

The V gene is TRBV3-1, the J gene TRBJ2-7; tentative D call: TRBD1 (6 bases). The V end was cut by 5 bases, the J end by 4 bases, with 6 bases between. Germline V gene data show CDR1 as LGHDT and CDR2 as YNNKEL (reference sequence). The CDR3 totals 11 residues. This chain's CDR3 is CASSDRYEQYF. CDR3 bases: TGTGCCAGCAGCGACAGGTACGAGCAGTACTTC.

This clonotype was counted ten times or more. The chain uses TRBV5-1 and TRBJ2-1; D ambiguous. Germline V gene data show CDR1 as SGHRS and CDR2 as YFSETQ. The CDR3 runs 14 residues. Trimming removed 0 bases from V and 1 base from J, with 5 bases in between. The CDR3 loop reads CASSLGSSYNEQFF. CDR3 DNA sequence: TGCGCCAGCAGCTTGGGTTCGTCCTACAATGAGCAGTTCTTC.

The V gene is TRBV5-4, the J gene TRBJ1-2, with 11 bases lining up with TRBD1. The ends lost 1 base at V and 2 bases at J; junction bases unmatched: 7. Germline CDR1 SGHNT, CDR2 YYREEE (reference sequence). This CDR3 has 17 residues. The CDR3: CASSLWTGGVRNYGYTF. DNA of the CDR3: TGTGCCAGCAGCTTGTGGACAGGGGGCGTTCGGAACTATGGCTACACCTTC.

This rearrangement joins TRBV7-9 to TRBJ2-3; no clear D. There are 14 residues in the CDR3. Trimming shortened V by 0 bases and J by 6 bases, and 10 bases separated the two germline ends. CDR1 is SEHNR, CDR2 FQNEAQ, per germline (reference sequence). CDR3 amino acids: CASSLALVADTQYF. In DNA form, the CDR3 reads TGTGCCAGCAGCTTAGCGTTGGTGGCCGATACGCAGTATTTT.

This clonotype was observed many times. The chain combines TRBV5-6 with TRBJ2-1; 12 nucleotides match TRBD2. Trimming at V came to 4 bases and at J to 7 bases, leaving 9 bases not matched to a gene. In germline, CDR1 is SGHDT, CDR2 YYEEEE. The length of the CDR3 is 16 residues. CDR3 DNA: TGTGCCAGCAGCGATCGACTAGCGGGGGTAGGGAATGAGCAGTTCTTC. As protein: CASSDRLAGVGNEQFF.

This clonotype was observed a few times. The chain carries TRBV3-1 and TRBJ1-6; D possibly corresponds to TRBD1 (5 bases). Trimming pared 3 bases from V and 6 bases from J, leaving 6 bases between. Germline V gene data show CDR1 as LGHDT and CDR2 as YNNKEL (reference sequence). This CDR3 comprises 13 residues. CDR3 region: CASSQTANSPLHF. Here the CDR3 DNA reads TGTGCCAGCAGCCAGACAGCTAATTCACCCCTCCACTTT.

The chain is built from TRBV20-1 and TRBJ1-5; 8 bases align to TRBD1. CDR1 is DFQATT and CDR2 is SNEGSKA in the germline V gene (reference sequence). The length of the CDR3 is 13 residues. After removal of 5 bases from V and 5 bases from J, the junction contained 5 bases not matched to a gene. The CDR3 DNA is TGCAGTGCTTTGGACAGGGCCGATCAGCCCCAGCATTTT. It translates to CSALDRADQPQHF.

The V call is TRBV20-1, the J call TRBJ2-7; 10 positions agree with TRBD2. CDR1 and CDR2 from the germline V gene are DFQATT and SNEGSKA (reference sequence). The CDR3 loop spans 15 amino acids. With V trimmed by 0 bases and J by 6 bases, 8 bases remained unmatched. CDR3 loop: CSARDSSGGAFEQYF. For the CDR3, the DNA is TGCAGTGCTAGAGATAGCAGCGGGGGGGCATTCGAGCAGTACTTC.

The rearrangement joins TRBV7-9 to TRBJ1-1, with 7 bases matching TRBD1. The CDR3 covers 14 residues. J gave up 1 base and V 5 bases, and 4 bases lay outside the gene matches. The germline gives CDR1 SEHNR, CDR2 FQNEAQ (reference sequence). The CDR3: CASSLDRENTEAFF. In DNA, the CDR3 is TGTGCCAGCAGCCTCGACAGGGAGAACACTGAAGCTTTCTTT.

This clonotype has a count of ten or more. V is TRBV20-1 and J is TRBJ1-5, with 9 bases fitting TRBD1. The CDR3 extends over 15 amino acids. Trimming took 1 base from V and 6 from J; bases not matched to a gene: 7. Germline V gene data show CDR1 as DFQATT and CDR2 as SNEGSKA (reference sequence). In nucleotides, the CDR3 is TGCAGTGCTAGAGTCAGGGACAGGGTGGGTCAGCCCCAGCATTTT. This translates into CSARVRDRVGQPQHF.

This clonotype showed up many times. The chain uses TRBV5-1 and TRBJ1-4; D unresolved. The CDR3 is made up of 13 amino acids. Germline V gene sequence: CDR1 SGHRS, CDR2 YFSETQ. V was cut by 4 bases and J by 3 bases, with 7 bases left in between. CDR3 DNA: TGCGCCAGCAGCACGGGGTCTAATGAAAAACTGTTTTTT. Residues: CASSTGSNEKLFF.